The 22 T cell receptor beta chains below all came from one sample that was sequenced in a study of shared clonotypes between healthy human individuals (TCRdb year 2020). Library generation was performed with the immunoSEQ multiplex PCR assay. TCRdb took this table from immuneACCESS and kept in-frame rearrangements with V and J called. Such tables lack part of the clones; where checked against another copy, unresolved V genes explain under half of the gap, and the rest is unexplained. The sample table contains 400,000 or so clones; only one count was recorded for about 96% of them. The top ten hold 0.32% of the sample. The specimen was memory CD8+ T cells sorted from blood. The sample's cell subset or site, from its label and the paper: CD45RO+ cells pooled with CCR7-negative TemRA cells. These receptors all stem from a man aged 30 to 45 in good health.

The gene calls are TRBV6-6 and TRBJ2-3; TRBD2 matches at 15 bases. Germline V gene lookup returns CDR1 MNHNY and CDR2 SVGAGI (reference sequence). The CDR3 covers 16 residues. Unmatched junction bases numbered 6, after V lost 6 bases and J lost 5 bases. The CDR3, as DNA: TGTGCCAGCAGCTATCAGGGACTAGCGGGAGGAGATACGCAGTATTTT. Residues: CASSYQGLAGGDTQYF.

The chain uses TRBV19 and TRBJ1-2; TRBD1 matches at 7 bases. Losses at the gene ends were 1 base for V and 9 bases for J; bases not matched to a gene: 8. Germline V CDR1 and CDR2: LNHDA, SQIVND (reference sequence). This CDR3 is built from 14 residues. CDR3 in amino acids: CASSIVWTGRSYTF. CDR3 bases: TGTGCCAGTAGTATAGTCTGGACAGGAAGGAGCTACACCTTC.

The chain joins TRBV28 to TRBJ2-4; possibly TRBD1 or TRBD2 for D (5 bases each). Per germline, CDR1 MDHEN and CDR2 SYDVKM. V was cut by 7 bases and J by 0 bases, with 13 bases left in between. There are 15 residues in the CDR3. The CDR3 sequence: CASTETGTAKNIQYF. CDR3 DNA: TGTGCCAGCACCGAAACCGGGACAGCCAAAAACATTCAGTACTTC. Filled out from reference TRBV28 and TRBJ2-4, the complete variable domain reads DVKVTQSSRYLVKRTGEKVFLECVQDMDHENMFWYRQDPGLGLRLIYFSYDVKMKEKGDIPEGYSVSREKKERFSLILESASTNQTSMYLCASTETGTAKNIQYFGAGTRLSVL.

J is TRBJ1-2 and V is TRBV18; D is undetermined. This CDR3 has 14 amino acids. The germline V and J ends were trimmed by 0 bases and 2 bases, with 7 bases remaining between them. Germline V gene sequence: CDR1 KGHSH, CDR2 LQKENI. The CDR3 DNA sequence: TGTGCCAGCTCACCACCGGGCAGAAACTATGGCTACACCTTC. Translated: CASSPPGRNYGYTF.

V and J are TRBV25-1 and TRBJ1-5, with a weak D call TRBD1 (6 bases). This CDR3 spans 13 amino acids. Germline V lookup: CDR1 MGHDK, CDR2 SYGVNS. Between the trimmed V and J ends, which lost 5 bases and 2 bases, there was a span of 7 bases. This CDR3 is CASSPGGNQPQHF. The CDR3 nucleotides are TGTGCCAGCAGTCCAGGGGGCAATCAGCCCCAGCATTTT.

This chain uses TRBV5-1 with TRBJ2-3, with 7 bases fitting TRBD1. After removal of 3 bases from V and 6 bases from J, the junction contained 4 bases not matched to a gene. This CDR3 contains 13 residues. CDR1 SGHRS and CDR2 YFSETQ come from the germline V gene. The CDR3 protein is CASSSRGPDTQYF. The CDR3 DNA reads as TGCGCCAGCAGCTCAAGGGGGCCGGATACGCAGTATTTT.

The V call is TRBV18, the J call TRBJ1-3; D is undetermined. The CDR3 is 15 residues long. V lost 2 bases and J lost 0, with 8 bases in between. The germline V gene has CDR1 KGHSH and CDR2 LQKENI. CDR3 nucleotides: TGTGCCAGCTCACCAATAGGTAACTCTGGAAACACCATATATTTT. Its protein product is CASSPIGNSGNTIYF.

This sequence joins TRBV7-8 and TRBJ2-7; 8 nucleotides agree with TRBD1. There are 12 residues in the CDR3. Trimming removed 5 bases from V and 6 bases from J; junction bases left unmatched: 3. Germline values: CDR1 SGHVS, CDR2 FQNEAQ. As DNA, the CDR3 is TGTGCCAGCAGCGGACAGGGAGTCGAGCAGTACTTC. This encodes CASSGQGVEQYF. The complete variable domain, with remaining parts taken from reference TRBV7-8 and TRBJ2-7, reads GAGVSQSPRYKVAKRGQDVALRCDPISGHVSLFWYQQALGQGPEFLTYFQNEAQLDKSGLPSDRFFAERPEGSVSTLKIQRTQQEDSAVYLCASSGQGVEQYFGPGTRLTVT.

Only one count was recorded for this clone. This chain links TRBV7-2 with TRBJ2-3, with TRBD2 identical over 7 bases. V trimming: 5 bases; J trimming: 1 base; junction bases outside the gene matches: 6. Germline V gives CDR1 SGHTA, CDR2 FQGNSA. This CDR3 comprises 15 residues. Here the CDR3 reads CASSVTSLRTDTQYF. CDR3 nucleotide sequence: TGTGCCAGCAGCGTGACTAGCCTCCGCACAGATACGCAGTATTTT.

This chain uses TRBV18 with TRBJ2-2; 11 nucleotides line up with TRBD2. The trim removed 1 base at V and 7 bases at J, leaving 2 bases unmatched. Germline V gives CDR1 KGHSH, CDR2 LQKENI. The length of the CDR3 is 15 residues. The CDR3 is CASSPQLAGGGELFF. CDR3 bases: TGTGCCAGCTCACCACAGCTAGCGGGAGGCGGGGAGCTGTTTTTT.

CDR3 amino acids: CASSLWGTDTQYF. The CDR3 bases are TGTGCCAGCAGTTTATGGGGCACAGATACGCAGTATTTT. V and J are TRBV28 and TRBJ2-3; no reliable D call. The CDR3 spans 13 residues. V was pared by 0 bases and J by 1 base, with 2 bases between. CDR1 and CDR2 from the germline V gene are MDHEN and SYDVKM.

V is TRBV6-6 and J is TRBJ1-1; D unclear. Germline CDR1 and CDR2: MNHNY and SVGAGI (reference sequence). The CDR3 spans 15 residues. The V and J ends lost 3 bases and 0 bases respectively, with 11 bases between them. CDR3 DNA sequence: TGTGCCAGCAGTTATTGGACTGTACTGAACACTGAAGCTTTCTTT. Translation: CASSYWTVLNTEAFF.

The chain employs TRBV27 and TRBJ2-2; possible D gene TRBD2, 5 bases. V lost 2 bases, J lost 5 bases, and 12 bases lay in between. CDR1 and CDR2 from the germline V gene are MNHEY and SMNVEV (reference sequence). The CDR3 runs 15 residues. The DNA for the CDR3 is TGTGCCAGCAGTTTACGTGGGAGAGGGACCGGGGAGCTGTTTTTT. It codes for CASSLRGRGTGELFF.

V gene TRBV7-9 combines with J gene TRBJ1-3; D gene ambiguous. The CDR3 extends over 13 amino acids. With 5 bases removed from V and 2 bases from J, the gap between germline ends came to 7 bases. Per germline, CDR1 SEHNR and CDR2 FQNEAQ (reference sequence). CDR3 in DNA: TGTGCCAGCAGCAAAGACACTGGAAACACCATATATTTT. Protein: CASSKDTGNTIYF.

The chain links TRBV27 to TRBJ2-1; D call uncertain. The CDR3 is made up of 12 amino acids. Germline CDR1 MNHEY, CDR2 SMNVEV (reference sequence). V lost 5 bases to trimming and J lost 8 bases, with 10 bases between them. The CDR3 sequence: CASSAVGYEQFF. CDR3 DNA: TGTGCCAGCAGTGCCGTAGGGTATGAGCAGTTCTTC.

The chain joins TRBV4-2 to TRBJ2-1; TRBD2 matches at 8 bases. Germline V gene lookup returns CDR1 LGHNA and CDR2 YNFKEQ. The CDR3 contains 19 residues. Germline trimming cut 0 bases from V and 8 bases from J; bases unmatched to any gene: 18. The CDR3 DNA is TGTGCCAGCAGCCAAGATTTCATGTTAGCGGGAATTTTAGTGGATGAGCAGTTCTTC. Translated: CASSQDFMLAGILVDEQFF.

The chain employs TRBV18 and TRBJ2-2; 10 nucleotides align to TRBD2. Trimming removed 2 bases from V and 5 bases from J; junction bases left unmatched: 8. The CDR3 totals 17 residues. Germline CDR1 KGHSH, CDR2 LQKENI. The CDR3 protein is CASSPRLAGVRTGELFF. DNA for the CDR3: TGTGCCAGCTCACCAAGGCTAGCGGGAGTGCGGACCGGGGAGCTGTTTTTT.

This clone was seen only a few times. The V gene is TRBV10-3, the J gene TRBJ2-7, with 9 bases fitting TRBD2. Germline assignment: CDR1 ENHRY and CDR2 SYGVKD. The CDR3 is 15 residues long. With 0 bases clipped from V and 6 bases from J, the junction kept 6 bases outside the gene matches. CDR3 sequence (DNA): TGTGCCATCAGTGAGTCAGCGGGAGGCTCGGGCGAGCAGTACTTC. It codes for CAISESAGGSGEQYF.

The table lists this clone with a count of one. The gene calls are TRBV6-1 and TRBJ2-2, with 7 positions matching TRBD2. CDR1 is MNHNS and CDR2 is SASEGT in the germline V gene. V lost 8 bases, J lost 6 bases, and 12 bases stayed unmatched. This CDR3 is built from 15 residues. The CDR3 region is CASSWSGGRAGELFF. The CDR3 nucleotides read TGTGCCAGCTCCTGGTCGGGGGGAAGGGCCGGGGAGCTGTTTTTT.

The sample holds a few counts of this clone. The chain joins TRBV5-1 to TRBJ1-1, with D possibly matching TRBD1 (6 bases). CDR1 is SGHRS, CDR2 YFSETQ, per germline. This CDR3 is 16 amino acids long. V was cut by 0 bases and J by 4 bases, with 16 bases left in between. CDR3 amino acids: CASSLAIRTGITEAFF. The CDR3 DNA sequence: TGCGCCAGCAGCTTGGCGATCCGAACAGGGATCACTGAAGCTTTCTTT.

The gene calls are TRBV6-6 and TRBJ1-5; no reliable D call. The V end lost 5 bases, the J end lost 0 bases, and 14 bases lay between the germline ends. The CDR3 is 16 amino acids. Looked up from germline, CDR1 is MNHNY and CDR2 is SVGAGI (reference sequence). This chain's CDR3 is CASSQETGNSNQPQHF. CDR3 nucleotide sequence: TGTGCCAGCAGTCAAGAGACGGGAAATAGCAATCAGCCCCAGCATTTT.

This sequence joins TRBV28 and TRBJ2-7; possibly TRBD1 for D (6 bases). CDR3 length: 14 residues. Germline loops: CDR1 MDHEN, CDR2 SYDVKM. V was trimmed by 7 bases and J by 2 bases, leaving 15 bases between them. The DNA of the CDR3 is TGTGCCAGCACCCTTCAAGACAGGACCTACGAGCAGTACTTC. Amino acids: CASTLQDRTYEQYF. Full variable domain (missing parts from reference TRBV28 and TRBJ2-7): DVKVTQSSRYLVKRTGEKVFLECVQDMDHENMFWYRQDPGLGLRLIYFSYDVKMKEKGDIPEGYSVSREKKERFSLILESASTNQTSMYLCASTLQDRTYEQYFGPGTRLTVT.